These T cell receptor beta chains were read from a single sample in a study of siplizumab effects on memory and regulatory T cells. Using immunoSEQ multiplex PCR, the repertoire was profiled, and TCRdb retains in-frame clones only, with some absent. The repertoire holds over 10,000 clones, roughly 40% seen once, with roughly a tenth in the top ten. Their antigens are not known. The sample comprised CFSE-low (dividing) CD8+ T cells sorted from an allogeneic mixed lymphocyte reaction. The receptors were gathered from a human donor in good health; the cells came from an allogeneic mixed lymphocyte reaction. The CDR3 runs from the conserved cysteine through the conserved F or W. The D gene is left open where the match is weak. Only some rows state a clone size, as once, few, many or a class for expanded clones.

V gene	D gene	J gene	clone size	CDR3 DNA	CDR3 protein
TRBV9	.	TRBJ2-7	medium-sized	TGTGCCAGCAGCGTAGGAGGGGCGTTGGACGAGCAGTACTTC	CASSVGGALDEQYF
TRBV7-9	TRBD1	TRBJ2-7	.	TGTGCCAGCAGCTTAAGGGGACAGGGCTACGAGCAGTACTTC	CASSLRGQGYEQYF
TRBV4-1	TRBD1	TRBJ1-1	.	TGCGCCAGCAGCCTCGGACAGGGATTCACTGAAGCTTTCTTT	CASSLGQGFTEAFF
TRBV6-5	TRBD1	TRBJ2-7	.	TGTGCCAGCAGTCCTGGGACAGACTACGAGCAGTACTTC	CASSPGTDYEQYF
TRBV27	TRBD2	TRBJ2-3	few	TGTGCCAGCAGTTTACTAGCGGGAGGGGATACGCAGTATTTT	CASSLLAGGDTQYF
TRBV30	.	TRBJ2-3	medium-sized	TGTGCCTGGAGTGTTGTGACCCTTAGCACAGATACGCAGTATTTT	CAWSVVTLSTDTQYF
TRBV2	TRBD1	TRBJ2-7	few	TGTGCCAGAAACAGGGGACAGGGTACCTACGAGCAGTACTTC	CARNRGQGTYEQYF
TRBV13	.	TRBJ2-7	.	TGTGCCAGCAGCTCTTCGGGGGCTCGAACCTACGAGCAGTACTTC	CASSSSGARTYEQYF
TRBV29-1	.	TRBJ2-1	.	TGCAGCGTTGTGGAACTAGAATCCTACAATGAGCAGTTCTTC	CSVVELESYNEQFF
TRBV27	TRBD1	TRBJ1-1	.	TGTGCCAGCAGAACAGGGGGCCCGAACACTGAAGCTTTCTTT	CASRTGGPNTEAFF
TRBV6-1	.	TRBJ1-4	once	TGTGCCAGCAGTGAAGGGGGGGTCCCGAGTGAAAAACTGTTTTTT	CASSEGGVPSEKLFF
TRBV4-1	.	TRBJ2-2	.	TGCGCCAGCAGCCGCAAAGTCGTCCGGGGTGAAACCGGGGAGCTGTTTTTT	CASSRKVVRGETGELFF
TRBV15	.	TRBJ1-1	.	TGTGCCACCAGCAGTTGGGCAGGGCGCTCTGAAGCTTTCTTT	CATSSWAGRSEAFF
TRBV13	TRBD2	TRBJ2-7	once	TGTGCCAGCAGCTTAGGGGTAGCGGGAGGAGAGCAGTACTTC	CASSLGVAGGEQYF